This passage covers 32 T cell receptor beta chains from one sample sequenced in a study of shared clonotypes between healthy human individuals. The protocol was immunoSEQ multiplex PCR, while the TCRdb copy is restricted to in-frame clones and leaves out a portion. The sample carries under 1,900,000 clones, around 98.5% recorded once. Sequenced: naive CD4+ T cells sorted from blood. Subset defined: CD45RA+ positively selected. The receptors come from a man younger than 45 in good health.

This clone came up once. Other DNA sequences in the same sample also yield this CDR3. The J gene is TRBJ2-7, the V gene TRBV13, with a possible D match to TRBD1 (6 bases). The V and J ends lost 0 bases and 1 base respectively, with 10 bases between them. The CDR3 has 15 residues. Germline V CDR1 and CDR2: PRHDT, FYEKMQ (reference sequence). CDR3 nucleotides: TGTGCCAGCAGCTTAGGACAGGGAATTTCCTACGAGCAGTACTTC. This translates into CASSLGQGISYEQYF.

This sequence joins TRBV28 and TRBJ2-7, with D perhaps TRBD1 or TRBD2 (5 bases each). V gave up 3 bases and J gave up 3 bases, with 18 bases separating them. Germline V gene data show CDR1 as MDHEN and CDR2 as SYDVKM. The CDR3 has 16 residues. The CDR3 here is CASSLPPVGANYEQYF. CDR3 bases: TGTGCCAGCAGTTTGCCACCGGTCGGGGCTAACTACGAGCAGTACTTC.

The genes are TRBV30 and TRBJ2-2; 10 positions match TRBD2. The CDR3 is made up of 15 amino acids. CDR1 and CDR2 from the germline V gene are GTSNPN and SVGIG (reference sequence). V lost 4 bases to trimming and J lost 2 bases; unmatched junction nucleotides: 4. Here the CDR3 DNA reads TGTGCCTGGACCTGGACTAGCGGTAACACCGGGGAGCTGTTTTTT. This sequence encodes CAWTWTSGNTGELFF.

V usage is TRBV4-2 and J usage is TRBJ2-3; no firm D call. The CDR3 is 14 residues long. The germline V gene has CDR1 LGHNA and CDR2 YNFKEQ. V lost 4 bases to trimming and J lost 6 bases, with 14 bases between them. CDR3 loop: CASSRDPGGDTQYF. CDR3 bases: TGTGCCAGCAGCCGGGATCCTGGCGGTGATACGCAGTATTTT.

The rearrangement uses TRBV6-1 and TRBJ2-3, with 8 bases lining up with TRBD1. After removal of 1 base from V and 0 bases from J, the junction contained 3 bases not matched to a gene. From germline, CDR1 is MNHNS and CDR2 SASEGT. The CDR3 runs 16 residues. The CDR3 here is CASSEGTGTSTDTQYF. In DNA, the CDR3 is TGTGCCAGCAGTGAAGGGACAGGGACTAGCACAGATACGCAGTATTTT.

The chain uses TRBV11-3 and TRBJ2-7; D may be TRBD1 or TRBD2 (5 bases each). The V end lost 1 base, the J end lost 1 base, and 14 bases lay between the germline ends. Germline CDR1 reads SGHNT; CDR2 reads YENEEA. The CDR3 runs to 16 residues. CDR3 residues: CASSLGDGTSSYEQYF. DNA of the CDR3: TGTGCCAGCAGCTTAGGCGACGGGACGTCTTCCTACGAGCAGTACTTC.

The rearrangement links TRBV6-1 to TRBJ2-1; D call uncertain. V gave up 4 bases and J gave up 7 bases, with 11 bases separating them. The CDR3 spans 13 residues. Per the germline V gene, CDR1 is MNHNS and CDR2 is SASEGT. The CDR3 is CASSGVTRNEQFF. The CDR3 DNA follows: TGTGCCAGCAGTGGGGTTACTCGAAATGAGCAGTTCTTC.

The J gene is TRBJ2-1, the V gene TRBV18, with D uncertain. Between the trimmed V and J ends, which lost 1 base and 0 bases, there was a span of 10 bases. The CDR3 runs 16 residues. The germline V gene encodes CDR1 KGHSH and CDR2 LQKENI. The CDR3: CASSPQIGDSYNEQFF. The CDR3 DNA reads TGTGCCAGCTCACCACAGATCGGAGACTCCTACAATGAGCAGTTCTTC.

CDR3 residues: CASSPRTSGRETQYF. DNA of the CDR3: TGTGCCAGCAGCCCTCGTACTAGCGGGAGGGAGACCCAGTACTTC. V and J are TRBV9 and TRBJ2-5, with 12 bases identical to TRBD2. CDR1 SGDLS and CDR2 YYNGEE come from the germline V gene. Trimming took 4 bases from V and 5 from J; bases not matched to a gene: 6. CDR3 length: 15 residues. The complete variable domain, with remaining parts taken from reference TRBV9 and TRBJ2-5, reads DSGVTQTPKHLITATGQRVTLRCSPRSGDLSVYWYQQSLDQGLQFLIQYYNGEERAKGNILERFSAQQFPDLHSELNLSSLELGDSALYFCASSPRTSGRETQYFGPGTRLLVL.

The rearrangement links TRBV5-1 to TRBJ2-7; TRBD2 might be the D (5 bases). V lost 7 bases, J lost 5 bases, and 22 bases lay in between. The CDR3 totals 15 residues. From germline, CDR1 is SGHRS and CDR2 YFSETQ. The CDR3 DNA is TGCGCCAGCGGCGCCTTAGCGACTTCTTCGGACGAGCAGTACTTC. Its protein is CASGALATSSDEQYF.

The rearrangement joins TRBV30 to TRBJ2-1; the match to TRBD2 covers 10 bases. With 4 bases clipped from V and 9 bases from J, the junction kept 9 bases outside the gene matches. This CDR3 spans 14 amino acids. Germline V gives CDR1 GTSNPN, CDR2 SVGIG (reference sequence). The CDR3 bases are TGTGCCTGGACTAGCGGGAGTTATTACGGTGAGCAGTTCTTC. It specifies CAWTSGSYYGEQFF.

V gene TRBV7-9 combines with J gene TRBJ1-2; possibly TRBD1 for D (5 bases). The CDR3 loop spans 14 amino acids. The ends were cut back, 4 bases at V and 4 bases at J, with 13 bases in the middle. Per the germline V gene, CDR1 is SEHNR and CDR2 is FQNEAQ (reference sequence). This CDR3 reads CASSSTVTLYGYTF. Written as DNA, the CDR3 is TGTGCCAGCAGCTCGACAGTTACCCTCTATGGCTACACCTTC.

The rearrangement uses TRBV28 and TRBJ1-2; D remains ambiguous. V was cut by 6 bases and J by 6 bases, with 11 bases left in between. CDR3 length equals 12 residues. Germline lookup yields CDR1 MDHEN and CDR2 SYDVKM. This CDR3 reads CASRNPGNGYTF. The DNA of the CDR3 is TGTGCCAGCAGGAACCCGGGGAATGGCTACACCTTC.

The chain carries TRBV28 and TRBJ2-7; TRBD1 agrees at 9 bases. This CDR3 has 14 amino acids. V was clipped by 4 bases and J by 6 bases; unmatched bases: 7. Germline V CDR1 and CDR2: MDHEN, SYDVKM. The CDR3 protein is CASSSGQGTREQYF. The CDR3 nucleotides are TGTGCCAGCAGTTCGGGACAGGGAACCCGCGAGCAGTACTTC.

The V gene is TRBV11-2, the J gene TRBJ2-4; tentative D call: TRBD1 (5 bases). CDR1 and CDR2 from the germline V gene are SGHAT and FQNNGV. CDR3 length: 16 residues. V gave up 1 base and J gave up 0 bases, with 10 bases separating them. CDR3 coding DNA: TGTGCCAGCAGCTTAGGGGCAGGGCAAGCCAAAAACATTCAGTACTTC. Amino acids: CASSLGAGQAKNIQYF.

This chain's CDR3 is CSVLAGLNTEAFF. The CDR3 DNA follows: TGCAGCGTTTTGGCTGGGTTGAACACTGAAGCTTTCTTT. The rearrangement uses TRBV29-1 and TRBJ1-1, with D uncertain. V gave up 5 bases and J gave up 0 bases, with 10 bases separating them. CDR3 size: 13 residues. In germline, CDR1 is SQVTM, CDR2 ANQGSEA.

The V and J genes are TRBV19 and TRBJ2-7; no reliable D call. Trimming shortened V by 1 base and J by 4 bases, and 11 bases separated the two germline ends. Germline V gene lookup returns CDR1 LNHDA and CDR2 SQIVND (reference sequence). The CDR3 is made up of 14 amino acids. This CDR3 reads CASSIGGTVYEQYF. The CDR3 coding sequence is TGTGCCAGTAGTATAGGTGGCACCGTATACGAGCAGTACTTC.

The rearrangement links TRBV29-1 to TRBJ2-7, with a possible D match to TRBD1 (6 bases). The CDR3 contains 13 residues. The germline V and J ends were trimmed by 6 bases and 3 bases, with 15 bases remaining between them. Germline loops: CDR1 SQVTM, CDR2 ANQGSEA. The CDR3 coding sequence is TGCAGCGTGGGAACCGGGACAATCTACGAGCAGTACTTC. It is translated as CSVGTGTIYEQYF.

The J gene is TRBJ2-7, the V gene TRBV7-9, with D unclear. Germline V gives CDR1 SEHNR, CDR2 FQNEAQ (reference sequence). The CDR3 spans 13 residues. V was cut by 3 bases and J by 7 bases, with 13 bases left in between. Here the CDR3 reads CASSFGPVGEQYF. CDR3 sequence (DNA): TGTGCCAGCAGCTTTGGACCCGTCGGGGAGCAGTACTTC.

The chain has TRBV6-5 and TRBJ2-3; a possible D gene is TRBD2 (6 bases). CDR1 and CDR2 from the germline V gene are MNHEY and SVGAGI. There are 14 residues in the CDR3. Trimming took 5 bases from V and 4 from J, leaving 13 bases between them. The CDR3 DNA reads TGTGCCAGCAGTGGGGGACTGGGGGCAGATACGCAGTATTTT. Translated: CASSGGLGADTQYF.

The chain recombines TRBV10-3 with TRBJ2-1; D is unclear. The CDR3 spans 16 residues. Germline V gene data show CDR1 as ENHRY and CDR2 as SYGVKD. V was cut by 0 bases and J by 5 bases, with 14 bases left in between. CDR3 sequence (DNA): TGTGCCATCAGTGAGTCGAGGAAGGGAAGGGACAATGAGCAGTTCTTC. The encoded protein is CAISESRKGRDNEQFF.

The chain has TRBV28 and TRBJ1-4; D remains unclear. Trimming removed 6 bases at V and 7 bases at J, with 15 bases between. The CDR3 is 14 amino acids. Germline loops: CDR1 MDHEN, CDR2 SYDVKM. DNA of the CDR3: TGTGCCAGCAGCTCGGGGAGCGCAGGTGAAAAACTGTTTTTT. Protein sequence: CASSSGSAGEKLFF.

The chain has TRBV4-1 and TRBJ2-2; D remains unclear. Trimming shortened V by 6 bases and J by 8 bases, and 10 bases separated the two germline ends. The CDR3 sequence is 12 residues long. Germline-derived CDR1 and CDR2 are MGHRA and YSYEKL. The CDR3 nucleotides are TGCGCCAGCAGTCTAAGCCTGGGGGAGCTGTTTTTT. Translating it yields CASSLSLGELFF.

This clone is a singleton in its sample. This chain joins TRBV18 and TRBJ1-1, with a tentative D call TRBD1 (6 bases). The CDR3 contains 15 residues. V lost 4 bases and J lost 6, with 18 bases in between. Germline lookup yields CDR1 KGHSH and CDR2 LQKENI. The CDR3 nucleotides are TGTGCCAGCTCACGAGCACAGGGCTTGAGCGCTGAAGCTTTCTTT. Its protein is CASSRAQGLSAEAFF.

The chain joins TRBV25-1 to TRBJ2-1; D perhaps matches TRBD2 (5 bases). V was shortened by 2 bases and J by 6 bases, with 23 bases between the two germline ends. The CDR3 spans 18 residues. The germline V gene encodes CDR1 MGHDK and CDR2 SYGVNS. The CDR3 nucleotides read TGTGCCAGCAGTGAAGTCTTGGCTAGCAGTTCTCTACCCAATGAGCAGTTCTTC. It is translated as CASSEVLASSSLPNEQFF.

The chain couples TRBV2 to TRBJ2-5; D may match TRBD1 or TRBD2 (5 bases each). This CDR3 has 15 residues. The germline gives CDR1 SNHLY, CDR2 FYNNEI. With 7 bases removed from V and 3 bases from J, the gap between germline ends came to 18 bases. CDR3 region: CASNLQTGTKETQYF. Here the CDR3 DNA reads TGTGCCAGCAACTTACAAACCGGGACGAAAGAGACCCAGTACTTC. The full variable domain, its missing parts supplied by reference TRBV2 and TRBJ2-5, is EPEVTQTPSHQVTQMGQEVILRCVPISNHLYFYWYRQILGQKVEFLVSFYNNEISEKSEIFDDQFSVERPDGSNFTLKIRSTKLEDSAMYFCASNLQTGTKETQYFGPGTRLLVL.

The rearrangement uses TRBV10-3 and TRBJ1-5; perhaps TRBD1 as D (5 bases). The CDR3 has 13 residues. Germline CDR1 ENHRY, CDR2 SYGVKD. With 7 bases removed from V and 3 bases from J, the gap between germline ends came to 10 bases. The CDR3 sequence is CAITRDLNQPQHF. Here the CDR3 DNA reads TGTGCCATCACCAGGGACCTCAATCAGCCCCAGCATTTT.

Worth noting for this clone: Distinct nucleotide sequences in the sample also encode this CDR3. The chain has TRBV18 and TRBJ2-7; 8 bases align to TRBD1. V lost 2 bases and J lost 4; bases outside the gene matches: 4. CDR3 length: 14 amino acids. Germline assignment: CDR1 KGHSH and CDR2 LQKENI. The CDR3 DNA follows: TGTGCCAGCTCACCAGGGACAGGAGATTACGAGCAGTACTTC. This gives the protein CASSPGTGDYEQYF.

This chain links TRBV5-4 with TRBJ2-7; 8 nucleotides match TRBD2. The CDR3 is 14 residues long. V trimming: 10 bases; J trimming: 4 bases; junction bases outside the gene matches: 13. CDR1 and CDR2 from the germline V gene are SGHNT and YYREEE (reference sequence). CDR3 nucleotides: TGTGCCTTGCGGTCAGCGGGAGATTATTACGAGCAGTACTTC. This translates into CALRSAGDYYEQYF.

Details on this clone: The same CDR3 also results from other DNA sequences found in this sample. The chain has TRBV9 and TRBJ2-7; 8 bases match TRBD2. The CDR3 is made up of 14 amino acids. Per the germline V gene, CDR1 is SGDLS and CDR2 is YYNGEE. V shed 4 bases and J 1 base; nucleotides not matched to a gene: 4. CDR3 loop: CASSPSGGSYEQYF. CDR3 bases: TGTGCCAGCAGCCCGAGCGGGGGTTCCTACGAGCAGTACTTC.

The chain combines TRBV5-1 with TRBJ2-7; D might be TRBD2 (5 bases). V lost 0 bases to trimming and J lost 3 bases, with 10 bases between them. The germline V gene encodes CDR1 SGHRS and CDR2 YFSETQ. The CDR3 sequence is 14 residues long. CDR3 sequence reads: CASSLVVGNYEQYF. The DNA for the CDR3 is TGCGCCAGCAGCTTGGTGGTCGGGAACTACGAGCAGTACTTC.

The V gene is TRBV6-1, the J gene TRBJ2-7; a weak D match, TRBD2 (6 bases). Germline V gene lookup returns CDR1 MNHNS and CDR2 SASEGT. V lost 2 bases to trimming and J lost 4 bases, with 15 bases between them. The CDR3 spans 15 residues. This CDR3 reads CASSEPGLGLYEQYF. DNA of the CDR3: TGTGCCAGCAGTGAACCGGGACTTGGACTATACGAGCAGTACTTC.